This paragraph reports one TCR beta chain. The data were obtained in a study of blood T cell repertoires in COVID-19. Study-wide context: There were acute and convalescent COVID-19 samples, and they came from the United States, Italy and Spain.

Authors' analysis steps: Reference gene primer amplification in the assay estimated nucleated cell counts. TCRdb's table, derived via immunoSEQ multiplex PCR, lists solely in-frame clones and lacks some. Clone size and the V and J calls come from that table; the DNA yielded D and trimming. The table lists around 100,000 clones, about 88% of them singletons. Between the trimmed V and J ends, which lost 5 bases and 0 bases, there was a span of 16 bases. CDR1 and CDR2 (germline): SNHLY, FYNNEI. The CDR3 has 16 residues. This receptor was identified in a man younger than 40 in a cohort sampled during active COVID-19. The rearrangement links TRBV2 to TRBJ1-1; tentative D call: TRBD1 (6 bases). Source material: peripheral blood. DNA for the CDR3: TGTGCCAGCAGTAGGGGGTTCGGGGGGATGAACACTGAAGCTTTCTTT. Translating it yields CASSRGFGGMNTEAFF.